This TCR beta chain originates from a study of OX40 agonist ivuxolimab in advanced cancers. The CDR3 loop spans 14 amino acids. With 3 bases removed from V and 6 bases from J, the gap between germline ends came to 12 bases. Germline values: CDR1 LNHDA, CDR2 SQIVND (reference sequence). Produced via immunoSEQ multiplex PCR; TCRdb's table is partial and in-frame only. The sample lists 75,000 to 95,000 clones; 85% to 90% were seen once. The V and J genes are TRBV19 and TRBJ2-1; D remains ambiguous. The sequenced sample was CD4+ or CD8+ T cells sorted from blood, obtained in a trial of the OX40 agonist ivuxolimab. The sequence derives from an adult with an advanced solid tumor such as melanoma, head and neck, liver or kidney cancer. This chain's CDR3 is CASSMSQTRNEQFF. CDR3 coding DNA: TGTGCCAGTAGTATGTCACAGACACGCAATGAGCAGTTCTTC.